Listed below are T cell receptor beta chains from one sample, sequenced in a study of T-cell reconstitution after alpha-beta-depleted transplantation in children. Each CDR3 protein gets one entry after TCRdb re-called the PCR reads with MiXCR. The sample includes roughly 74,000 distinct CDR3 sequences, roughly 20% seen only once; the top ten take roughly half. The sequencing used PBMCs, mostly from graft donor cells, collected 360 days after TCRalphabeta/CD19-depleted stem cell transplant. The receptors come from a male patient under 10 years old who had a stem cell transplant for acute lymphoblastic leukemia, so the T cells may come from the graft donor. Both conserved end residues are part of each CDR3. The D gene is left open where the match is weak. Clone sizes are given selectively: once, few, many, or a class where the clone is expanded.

TGTGCCAGCAGCCTCCGACTAGCGCAAAGCTCCTACAATGAGCAGTTCTTC,CASSLRLAQSSYNEQFF,-,TRBJ2-1,TRBD2,TRBV4-2
TGCGCCAGCAGCATTTCTAGCGGGAGCTACAATGAGCAGTTCTTC,CASSISSGSYNEQFF,few,TRBJ2-1,TRBD2,TRBV5-1
TGTGCCAGCAACTACCTGGGATCAGATACGCAGTATTTT,CASNYLGSDTQYF,few,TRBJ2-3,-,TRBV9
TGCAGCGTCGACAGACGGCGGCCTAGCACAGATACGCAGTATTTT,CSVDRRRPSTDTQYF,-,TRBJ2-3,-,TRBV29-1
TGTGCCAGCAGCTCCTTAACGGGAGAGCGGATATACAATGAGCAGTTCTTC,CASSSLTGERIYNEQFF,few,TRBJ2-1,-,TRBV11-2
TGTGCCAGCAGTCCCCGGGCAAATCAGCCCCAGCATTTT,CASSPRANQPQHF,-,TRBJ1-5,-,TRBV12-3/TRBV12-4
TGCGCCAGCAGCCAAGAAGCAGGACAGGCTACTGAAGCTTTCTTT,CASSQEAGQATEAFF,many,TRBJ1-1,TRBD1,TRBV4-1
TGTGCCAGCAGTTTCCACGGGGCCGAGCAGTACTTC,CASSFHGAEQYF,few,TRBJ2-7,-,TRBV7-9
TGTGCCATCAGTGAGTCGCTGGGGCAGGGGACTAACTATGGCTACACCTTC,CAISESLGQGTNYGYTF,-,TRBJ1-2,-,TRBV10-3
TGCGCCAGCAGCTTGTTCGGGGACACCGGGGAGCTGTTTTTT,CASSLFGDTGELFF,-,TRBJ2-2,-,TRBV5-1
TGCAGTGCTCCCGAATGGGGGGCAACTAATGAAAAACTGTTTTTT,CSAPEWGATNEKLFF,-,TRBJ1-4,-,TRBV20-1
TGTGCCATCAGTAGTTACGGACGGATGAACACTGAAGCTTTCTTT,CAISSYGRMNTEAFF,many,TRBJ1-1,-,TRBV10-3
TGTGCCAGCAGTTATCCTAATGAGCAGTTCTTC,CASSYPNEQFF,many,TRBJ2-1,-,TRBV6-5
TGTGCCAGCAGTCCCGGGACATACAAAGAGACCCAGTACTTC,CASSPGTYKETQYF,-,TRBJ2-5,-,TRBV2
TGCAGCGTTGAGAGGGGGGCCACAGATACGCAGTATTTT,CSVERGATDTQYF,-,TRBJ2-3,-,TRBV29-1
TGTGCCAGCAGCTTGGGACAGCTTAAAGAGACCCAGTACTTC,CASSLGQLKETQYF,-,TRBJ2-5,-,TRBV5-6
TGTGCCAGCGGGGCTAGCGGCGGGTATGAGCAGTTCTTC,CASGASGGYEQFF,-,TRBJ2-1,TRBD2,TRBV12-3/TRBV12-4
TGCAGTGCTAGAGATCTGCAGCGAGCGAACACCGGGGAGCTGTTTTTT,CSARDLQRANTGELFF,few,TRBJ2-2,-,TRBV20-1
TGTGCCAGCAGTGCCACAGATACGCAGTATTTT,CASSATDTQYF,-,TRBJ2-3,-,TRBV2
TGTGCCAGCAGAACCCGGGACTACGACAATGAGCAGTTCTTC,CASRTRDYDNEQFF,-,TRBJ2-1,TRBD2,TRBV4-2
TGTGCCAGCAGCTTATACGGAGAGGGGGGTACGCAGTATTTT,CASSLYGEGGTQYF,many,TRBJ2-3,-,TRBV11-3
TGTGCCATCAGCGGGAGCCCTGGGTACAATGAGCAGTTCTTC,CAISGSPGYNEQFF,-,TRBJ2-1,-,TRBV10-3